The entry below gives a single T cell receptor (beta chain) sequence along with its context. Its antigen is currently unknown. Unexposed donor CD4+ T cells date from about 2011-2018, before the COVID-19 pandemic. After about 10 days of culture, CD4+ T cells were isolated. Testing used SARS-CoV-2 S/N and four cold-coronavirus spikes on unexposed-donor CD4+ T cells, cells permitting. This record comes from a study of CD4 T cells in relation to SARS-CoV-2 and coronaviruses. At the level of the study: After around 10 days of antigen culture, PBMC TCR beta CDR3s were sequenced.

V was pared by 1 base and J by 6 bases, with 10 bases between. The CDR3 length is 13 residues. CDR1 and CDR2 from the germline V gene are SGHVS and FQNEAQ. Only in-frame clones appear in the TCRdb table, and some are missing; sequencing was by immunoSEQ multiplex PCR. Among 21,000 or so clones listed, 70% to 80% were seen once. Study results and limitations: The cross-reactivity analysis covered only spike protein, not other viral proteins. About 65% of donors had memory CD4+ clonotypes crossrecognizing SARS-CoV-2 and common cold coronavirus spike.

The chain links TRBV7-8 to TRBJ2-7; D not certain. Specimen: CD4+ T cells from PBMCs, cultured in vitro. This receptor was obtained from a human donor in good health. The CDR3 reads CASSLVRVGEQYF. The CDR3, as DNA: TGTGCCAGCAGCTTAGTACGGGTCGGCGAGCAGTACTTC.